These T cell receptor beta chains were read from a single sample in a study of post-analysis software for immune sequencing data. TCRdb called the PCR reads again in MiXCR, with one record for every CDR3 protein. In the table there are around 710,000 distinct CDR3 sequences, 46% of which are singletons. Sequenced: blood. These receptors came from a girl between 10 and 17 years old with multiple sclerosis. Both conserved end residues are part of each CDR3. The D gene is left open where the match is weak. Clone sizes are given selectively: once, few, many, or a class where the clone is expanded.

d_call,j_call,v_call,clone_size,cdr3_aa,cdr3_nt
TRBD2,TRBJ2-1,TRBV6-4,.,CASSDSGTSGIDEQFF,TGTGCCAGCAGTGACTCGGGGACTAGCGGGATCGATGAGCAGTTCTTC
TRBD1,TRBJ2-2,TRBV29-1,.,CSVEPLPGRQGNTGELFF,TGCAGCGTTGAACCCCTCCCCGGCAGACAGGGTAACACCGGGGAGCTGTTTTTT
TRBD1,TRBJ2-1,TRBV20-1,.,CSAEPYRTGGHGDYNEQFF,TGCAGTGCTGAACCGTACCGGACAGGGGGACATGGGGACTACAATGAGCAGTTCTTC
TRBD1,TRBJ1-4,TRBV7-7,.,CASSLTGARNEKLFF,TGTGCTAGCAGCTTAACAGGGGCCCGCAATGAAAAACTGTTTTTT
.,TRBJ2-4,TRBV30,.,CAWSVPGFLKNIQYF,TGTGCCTGGAGTGTACCAGGGTTTCTCAAAAACATTCAGTACTTC
TRBD2,TRBJ2-3,TRBV20-1,.,CSATPVAGAATDTQYF,TGCAGTGCTACACCTGTAGCGGGAGCCGCCACAGATACGCAGTATTTT
.,TRBJ1-5,TRBV20-1,.,CSARTPPDQPQHF,TGCAGTGCCAGGACACCGCCGGATCAGCCCCAGCATTTT
TRBD2,TRBJ2-1,TRBV7-9,.,CASSMNSGRAVVDEQFF,TGTGCCAGCAGCATGAATAGCGGGAGGGCCGTGGTGGATGAGCAGTTCTTC
TRBD2,TRBJ2-3,TRBV20-1,.,CSARVAGNTDTQYF,TGCAGTGCTAGAGTAGCGGGGAACACAGATACGCAGTATTTT
.,TRBJ2-1,TRBV15,few,CATSLAGEQFF,TGTGCCACCAGCTTGGCGGGTGAGCAGTTCTTC
TRBD1,TRBJ1-5,TRBV24-1,.,CATSDSGTGLWPQHF,TGTGCCACCAGTGATTCCGGGACAGGGTTATGGCCCCAGCATTTT
TRBD2,TRBJ2-1,TRBV4-3,.,CASSQALRLAGYNEQFF,TGCGCCAGCAGCCAAGCTTTGAGGCTAGCGGGGTACAATGAGCAGTTCTTC
.,TRBJ2-7,TRBV4-1,few,CASSQGVKVTYEQYF,TGCGCCAGCAGCCAAGGGGTGAAAGTAACCTACGAGCAGTACTTC
.,TRBJ1-1,TRBV7-3,.,CASSLMGRGNTEAFF,TGTGCCAGCAGCTTAATGGGGAGAGGGAACACTGAAGCTTTCTTT
.,TRBJ2-7,TRBV20-1,.,CSASPGGYEQYF,TGCAGTGCTAGTCCCGGGGGCTACGAGCAGTACTTC
.,TRBJ2-7,TRBV3-1,few,CASSQDQGGYEQYF,TGTGCCAGCAGCCAAGATCAGGGCGGCTACGAGCAGTACTTC
.,TRBJ2-7,TRBV7-2,many,CASSLGQRYEQYF,TGTGCCAGCAGCTTGGGTCAGAGATACGAGCAGTACTTC
TRBD2,TRBJ2-7,TRBV7-2,.,CASSLTSGKQYF,TGTGCCAGCAGCTTAACTAGCGGGAAGCAGTACTTC
.,TRBJ2-3,TRBV7-9,few,CASSSALWDTDTQYF,TGTGCCAGCAGCTCAGCCCTGTGGGATACAGATACGCAGTATTTT
TRBD1,TRBJ1-6,TRBV12-3/TRBV12-4,.,CASIPRGDRGHSPLHF,TGTGCCAGCATCCCTCGGGGGGACAGGGGACACTCACCCCTCCACTTT
TRBD2,TRBJ2-7,TRBV7-2,few,CASSLPASGRGSYEQYF,TGTGCCAGCAGCTTACCTGCTAGCGGGAGAGGCTCCTACGAGCAGTACTTC
TRBD2,TRBJ2-1,TRBV29-1,.,CSVEASGRLRDEQFF,TGCAGCGTTGAGGCTAGCGGAAGACTACGGGATGAGCAGTTCTTC
.,TRBJ2-7,TRBV15,once,CATSRDPQGGYYEQYF,TGTGCCACCAGCAGAGATCCCCAGGGTGGCTACTACGAGCAGTACTTC
TRBD2,TRBJ2-7,TRBV6-2/TRBV6-3,.,CASSSAGLAAYEQYF,TGTGCCAGCAGTTCCGCGGGACTAGCAGCCTACGAGCAGTACTTC
.,TRBJ1-2,TRBV5-1,.,CASSYRDGSYGYTF,TGCGCCAGCAGCTACCGGGACGGCTCATATGGCTACACCTTC
TRBD1,TRBJ1-2,TRBV27,few,CASSLFGTDYGYTF,TGTGCCAGCAGTTTATTCGGGACAGACTATGGCTACACCTTC
TRBD1,TRBJ2-1,TRBV7-8,.,CASSSIPDRGLHNEQFF,TGTGCCAGCAGCTCTATTCCGGACAGGGGGCTCCACAATGAGCAGTTCTTC
.,TRBJ2-5,TRBV15,few,CATSREGQTQETQYF,TGTGCCACCAGCAGAGAAGGACAGACTCAAGAGACCCAGTACTTC
TRBD2,TRBJ2-7,TRBV3-1,few,CASSQDELAGPYEQYF,TGTGCCAGCAGCCAAGATGAACTAGCGGGACCCTACGAGCAGTACTTC
TRBD1,TRBJ2-5,TRBV29-1,.,CSGRAGGQETQYF,TGCAGTGGACGGGCAGGGGGCCAAGAGACCCAGTACTTC
.,TRBJ1-2,TRBV7-2,few,CASSLGGFAVGFGYTF,TGTGCCAGCAGCTTAGGAGGCTTTGCGGTCGGATTTGGCTACACCTTC
.,TRBJ2-7,TRBV7-2,few,CASSALGFSYEQYF,TGTGCCAGCAGCGCGTTGGGCTTCTCCTACGAGCAGTACTTC
.,TRBJ2-2,TRBV12-3/TRBV12-4,few,CASSLGDNTGELFF,TGTGCCAGCAGTTTAGGCGACAACACCGGGGAGCTGTTTTTT
.,TRBJ1-2,TRBV6-1,.,CASSEDPGTNYGYTF,TGTGCCAGCAGTGAAGATCCAGGGACAAACTATGGCTACACCTTC
.,TRBJ1-6,TRBV7-8,few,CASSSPLGGTVDSPLHF,TGTGCCAGCAGCTCCCCCTTGGGTGGAACGGTCGATTCACCCCTCCACTTT
.,TRBJ2-2,TRBV12-3/TRBV12-4,.,CASRRTSSNTGELFF,TGTGCCAGCAGACGGACGTCGTCGAACACCGGGGAGCTGTTTTTT
.,TRBJ1-1,TRBV12-3/TRBV12-4,few,CASAPVGGGFPEAFF,TGTGCCAGCGCCCCGGTGGGGGGCGGCTTCCCTGAAGCTTTCTTT
.,TRBJ2-7,TRBV29-1,few,CSVEAGQYEQYF,TGCAGCGTTGAAGCCGGACAGTACGAGCAGTACTTC
.,TRBJ1-2,TRBV6-1,.,CASSEEGLNYGYTF,TGTGCCAGCAGTGAAGAGGGATTAAACTATGGCTACACCTTC
.,TRBJ2-7,TRBV18,.,CASSPKADVEQYF,TGTGCCAGCTCACCTAAAGCGGACGTCGAGCAGTACTTC
TRBD2,TRBJ2-7,TRBV20-1,.,CSAGLGLAFYEQYF,TGCAGTGCTGGTCTAGGACTAGCGTTTTACGAGCAGTACTTC
TRBD2,TRBJ2-1,TRBV14,.,CASSQGTSDEDNEQFF,TGTGCCAGCAGCCAAGGGACTAGCGATGAGGACAATGAGCAGTTCTTC
TRBD2,TRBJ2-4,TRBV12-3/TRBV12-4,.,CASSPETSGSVNIQYF,TGTGCCAGCAGTCCAGAGACTAGCGGGAGTGTAAACATTCAGTACTTC
.,TRBJ1-1,TRBV29-1,.,CSVVRPGTEAFF,TGCAGCGTTGTACGGCCGGGCACTGAAGCTTTCTTT
.,TRBJ2-7,TRBV27,few,CASSERLSYEQYF,TGTGCCAGCAGTGAGCGTTTATCCTACGAGCAGTACTTC
TRBD1,TRBJ1-4,TRBV30,.,CAWSLGTGVSEKLFF,TGTGCCTGGAGCCTCGGGACAGGGGTTTCTGAAAAACTGTTTTTT
.,TRBJ1-1,TRBV27,.,CASSSGANTEAFF,TGTGCCAGCAGTTCCGGGGCTAACACTGAAGCTTTCTTT
.,TRBJ1-1,TRBV28,few,CASSPEAGRAEAFF,TGTGCCAGCAGTCCGGAGGCAGGGCGAGCTGAAGCTTTCTTT
TRBD2,TRBJ2-1,TRBV20-1,.,CSAPGLAGDNEQFF,TGCAGTGCTCCGGGACTAGCGGGGGACAATGAGCAGTTCTTC
TRBD1,TRBJ2-7,TRBV10-3,many,CAISEARGTGGAVQYF,TGTGCCATCAGTGAGGCCAGGGGGACAGGGGGAGCGGTGCAGTACTTC
.,TRBJ2-5,TRBV6-1,.,CASSERLAAETQYF,TGTGCCAGCAGTGAACGTTTGGCAGCAGAGACCCAGTACTTC
TRBD1,TRBJ1-1,TRBV10-3,.,CAISGRTGNTEAFF,TGTGCCATCAGTGGGAGGACAGGGAACACTGAAGCTTTCTTT
TRBD2,TRBJ2-5,TRBV20-1,.,CSARDGSGVEGTQYF,TGCAGTGCTAGAGACGGCAGCGGGGTTGAGGGGACCCAGTACTTC
TRBD2,TRBJ2-3,TRBV7-2,.,CASSLGLAGGRYF,TGTGCCAGCAGCTTGGGACTAGCGGGAGGAAGGTATTTT
TRBD2,TRBJ2-3,TRBV12-3/TRBV12-4,.,CASSFSGGRRDTQYF,TGTGCCAGCAGTTTCTCCGGCGGGAGGCGAGATACGCAGTATTTT
.,TRBJ2-7,TRBV20-1,.,CSARDGQIYEQYF,TGCAGTGCTAGAGATGGACAGATCTACGAGCAGTACTTC
.,TRBJ2-3,TRBV6-1,.,CASSEAIDSRSTDTQYF,TGTGCCAGCAGTGAAGCGATCGATTCTAGGAGCACAGATACGCAGTATTTT
.,TRBJ2-7,TRBV19,.,CASSTITGSQYF,TGTGCCAGTAGTACCATTACAGGTTCGCAGTACTTC
.,TRBJ2-1,TRBV28,.,CASSPSGLGFHNEQFF,TGTGCCAGCAGTCCCAGCGGGCTAGGGTTTCACAATGAGCAGTTCTTC